The clone carrying this T cell receptor beta chain was picked up a small number of times. The sort gate was single viable CD3+CD4+CD8-CD45RO+ cells for memory CD4+ T cells. This sample stems from a study of memory CD4+ T cells and cytomegalovirus serostatus. CDR3 size: 12 residues. In germline, CDR1 is SGHVS, CDR2 FQNEAQ. Trimming removed 5 bases at V and 4 bases at J, with 7 bases between. The assay was immunoSEQ multiplex PCR, and TCRdb's table has in-frame clones only and misses some. The sample includes under 70,000 clones, about 81% of them seen just once. Sequenced sample: memory CD4+ T cells from blood. The receptor's source is an adult in good health and CMV-seronegative. V is TRBV7-8 and J is TRBJ2-3; tentatively, D is TRBD2 (5 bases). In DNA, the CDR3 is TGTGCCAGCAGCCCCGGGGCAGATACGCAGTATTTT. Translated, it gives CASSPGADTQYF.